This T cell receptor (beta chain) was captured by sequencing in a study of T cells in localized non-small cell lung cancer (dated by TCRdb to about 2020). About the investigation overall: The study analyzed T cell repertoires of over 200 early-stage NSCLC patients, comparing tumors and uninvolved tumor-adjacent lungs. The cohort comprised 236 treatment-naïve NSCLC patients with resected, localized lung tumors. NSCLC patients had a mean age of around 61 years, and around 130 were male and about a hundred female.

Overall results and qualifications from the work: Uninvolved tumor-adjacent lung showed the highest T cell clonality, higher than tumor, which suggests more focused antigenic responses in the uninvolved tumor-adjacent lung. Because multi-region tumor sequencing was not performed, intratumor heterogeneity could not be ruled out. A median of roughly 50 of the top 100 tumor clones turned up in the paired uninvolved adjacent lung, and some 28 of those clones also ranked among the top 100 of that same adjacent lung. Longer overall survival was associated with higher T cell density in blood, whereas shorter survival was associated with higher clonality in adjacent lung. Because the study design was exploratory, TCR variables were selected using unadjusted p-values without false-discovery rate correction.

At diagnosis, tumor, uninvolved tumor-adjacent lung and peripheral blood were collected and then preserved as a mix of FFPE and fresh-frozen material. For TCR repertoire profiling, the blood samples were analyzed as peripheral blood mononuclear cells. This clone appeared a single time. Its antigen has not been determined. Base quality data are lacking; no much larger clone is found one base away. The immunoSEQ Assay was used to sequence TCR beta CDR3 regions from DNA. The authors processed their data as follows. To compute T cell density, TCR beta template counts were normalized to usable DNA, which was estimated by amplifying housekeeping genes. The preseqR package was used to estimate richness by extrapolating to 400,000 templates for PBMC samples and to 120,000 templates for tissue samples. Clonality was calculated as one minus Pielou's evenness. Tissue-enriched TCRs were identified through differential abundance testing performed on productive amino-acid clonotypes, with a minimum total count of 5 and an alpha of 0.1. The Jaccard Index and the Morisita Overlap Index were used to quantify repertoire overlap between compartments. GLIPH clustered TCR beta CDR3s with public tetramer-defined viral CDR3s; viral motifs required at least three viral sequences plus V-gene enrichment. TCRdb limited this immuneACCESS table to in-frame rearrangements with V and J called. A share of clones is missing; checked studies link under half to unresolved V genes, and the rest is unexplained. The DNA was the basis for D and trimming; V, J and clone size are from that table. Within this sample are about 30,000 clones, with 89% of them counted one time only. The biggest ten clones account for about a tenth of the sample.

This sequence originates from a woman aged 40-75 years with stage I lung adenocarcinoma. The source was peripheral blood, collected before any cancer treatment.

The CDR3 corresponds to CASSIGTGDKDTQYF. The nucleotide sequence reads as follows: TGTGCCAGTAGTATAGGGACAGGGGACAAAGATACGCAGTATTTT. This chain is built from TRBV19 and TRBJ2-3; 9 of the junction bases match TRBD1. Taken from cysteine to phenylalanine, the CDR3 has 15 residues. Of all the DNA, just the CDR3 is kept, 45 bases in frame from base 1. In the germline V gene (reference sequence), CDR1 corresponds to LNHDA and CDR2 to SQIVND. From V the trimming removes 1 base and from J it removes 5 bases, while the gene matches leave 4 bases of the junction unaccounted for.